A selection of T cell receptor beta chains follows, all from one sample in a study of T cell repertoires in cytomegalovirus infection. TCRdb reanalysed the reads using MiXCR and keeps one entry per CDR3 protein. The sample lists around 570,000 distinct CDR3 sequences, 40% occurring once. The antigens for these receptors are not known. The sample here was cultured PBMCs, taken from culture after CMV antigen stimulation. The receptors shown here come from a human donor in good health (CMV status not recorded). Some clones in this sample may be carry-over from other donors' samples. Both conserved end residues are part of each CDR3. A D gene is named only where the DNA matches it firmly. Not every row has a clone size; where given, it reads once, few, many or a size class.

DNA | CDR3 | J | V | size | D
TGTGCCAGCAGTTTCCAGGGGGCTATATCCTACAATGAGCAGTTCTTC | CASSFQGAISYNEQFF | TRBJ2-1 | TRBV6-5 | . | TRBD1
TGTGCCAGCAGTTTCTCAGGGGAAGGGGAAAAACTGTTTTTT | CASSFSGEGEKLFF | TRBJ1-4 | TRBV12-3/TRBV12-4 | few | .
TGCAGTGCTAGGGACAGGGCGGGGGGGCGTGGTGCAGATACGCAGTATTTT | CSARDRAGGRGADTQYF | TRBJ2-3 | TRBV20-1 | few | .
TGTGCCAGCAGTTACCCGGGGACAGGGCGAGTCCCGTACTTC | CASSYPGTGRVPYF | TRBJ2-7 | TRBV6-6 | . | TRBD1
TGTGCCACCAGCAGAAACAGGGGGATGAGCACTGAAGCTTTCTTT | CATSRNRGMSTEAFF | TRBJ1-1 | TRBV15 | . | TRBD1
TGTGCCAGCAGTTCGTTTAGGGGGCGGTACAATGAGCAGTTCTTC | CASSSFRGRYNEQFF | TRBJ2-1 | TRBV6-2/TRBV6-3 | . | TRBD1
TGCAGTGCTTCGTTGAACACTGAAGCTTTCTTT | CSASLNTEAFF | TRBJ1-1 | TRBV20-1 | . | .
TGTGCCAGCGAGCAGGGGACACCAAACACTGAAGCTTTCTTT | CASEQGTPNTEAFF | TRBJ1-1 | TRBV6-8 | . | .
TGTGCCAGCAGGGCTGTGGGAGGAGTGTATGGCTACACCTTC | CASRAVGGVYGYTF | TRBJ1-2 | TRBV12-3/TRBV12-4 | . | .
TGTGCCAGTAGTATTACAGGGAGGGGTCAGCCCCAGCATTTT | CASSITGRGQPQHF | TRBJ1-5 | TRBV19 | . | .
TGTGCCAGCAGTCCTAGCGGCCAGACTACTACTGAAGCTTTCTTT | CASSPSGQTTTEAFF | TRBJ1-1 | TRBV28 | few | .
TGTGCCAGCAGAACGGGACACTCGCTCCCTGAAGCTTTCTTT | CASRTGHSLPEAFF | TRBJ1-1 | TRBV6-6 | few | .
TGTGCCAGCAGGCCGCATCCTCTAGCGGGAGGGCCACATGAGCAGTTCTTC | CASRPHPLAGGPHEQFF | TRBJ2-1 | TRBV7-6 | . | TRBD2
TGTGCCAGCAGCCTAAGCGGGAGGGCCCACGAGCAGTACTTC | CASSLSGRAHEQYF | TRBJ2-7 | TRBV7-2 | few | TRBD2
TGTGCCAGCAGCCGAACCCCCATTTCTAGCGGGGGGTCTAGCACAGATACGCAGTATTTT | CASSRTPISSGGSSTDTQYF | TRBJ2-3 | TRBV7-2 | . | TRBD2
TGTGCCAGCAGTGCAGGACAGGTCCGCCTAAGGGGCAAAAACATTCAGTACTTC | CASSAGQVRLRGKNIQYF | TRBJ2-4 | TRBV6-1 | . | TRBD1
TGTGCCAGCAGCCCGGCTCAGGTGGCTAGGGCTTTCTTT | CASSPAQVARAFF | TRBJ1-1 | TRBV7-2 | few | .
TGTGCCAGCAGCTTAGTGGCAAATGTGAACACTGAAGCTTTCTTT | CASSLVANVNTEAFF | TRBJ1-1 | TRBV7-2 | few | .
TGCGCCAGCAGCTTTCGAAAGGGAGCGGCAGGAATTTTCGGGGGCTACACCTTC | CASSFRKGAAGIFGGYTF | TRBJ1-2 | TRBV4-1 | . | .
TGTGCCAGCACCCGGACAGGGGTCCAGAGCTCTGGAAACACCATATATTTT | CASTRTGVQSSGNTIYF | TRBJ1-3 | TRBV6-1 | . | TRBD1
TGTGCCAGCAGCACGAGACCCCCCGGAGGCTACACCTTC | CASSTRPPGGYTF | TRBJ1-2 | TRBV7-8 | few | .
TGTGCCAGCAGCTTCGCGTGGGGAGGAAACCACAATGAGCAGTTCTTC | CASSFAWGGNHNEQFF | TRBJ2-1 | TRBV7-4 | . | .
TGTGCCAGCAGCTTAGCGCGAGGCGCCTACAATGAGCAGTTCTTC | CASSLARGAYNEQFF | TRBJ2-1 | TRBV7-8 | few | .
TGTGCCAGCTCAATGGGACTACTCTACGAGCAGTACTTC | CASSMGLLYEQYF | TRBJ2-7 | TRBV19 | once | TRBD2
TGTGCCAGCAGTTTGGACAGGTTGGCGACCCAGCATTTT | CASSLDRLATQHF | TRBJ1-5 | TRBV12-3/TRBV12-4 | . | TRBD1
TGTGCCAGCAGCAATACCCGTTATCTCCTGTTAGGAACTGAAGCTTTCTTT | CASSNTRYLLLGTEAFF | TRBJ1-1 | TRBV7-2 | few | .
TGTGCCAGCAGCGATGGACAGCCCGGCTCCTACGAGCAGTACTTC | CASSDGQPGSYEQYF | TRBJ2-7 | TRBV7-2 | few | .
TGTGCCAGCAGCTTAAATATCGCCGGGGAGCTGTTTTTT | CASSLNIAGELFF | TRBJ2-2 | TRBV7-6 | . | .
TGTGCCAGCAGCCCTTCCGCGGCGGATACGCAGTATTTT | CASSPSAADTQYF | TRBJ2-3 | TRBV7-2 | few | .
TGTGCCATCAGTTCTAGCGGGAGTGCCATTCGGCCCCAGTACTTC | CAISSSGSAIRPQYF | TRBJ2-5 | TRBV10-3 | . | TRBD2